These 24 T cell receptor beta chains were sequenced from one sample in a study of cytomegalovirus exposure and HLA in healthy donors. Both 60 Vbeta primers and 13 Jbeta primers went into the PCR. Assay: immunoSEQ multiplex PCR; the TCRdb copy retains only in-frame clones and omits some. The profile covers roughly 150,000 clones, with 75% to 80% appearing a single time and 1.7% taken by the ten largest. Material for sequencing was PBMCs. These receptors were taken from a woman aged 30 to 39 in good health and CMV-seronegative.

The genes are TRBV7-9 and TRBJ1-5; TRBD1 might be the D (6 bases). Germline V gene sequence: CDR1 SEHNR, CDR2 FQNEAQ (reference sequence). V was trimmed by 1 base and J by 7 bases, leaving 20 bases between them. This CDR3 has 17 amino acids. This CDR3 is CASSLGVGTSVGQPQHF. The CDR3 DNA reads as TGTGCCAGCAGCTTAGGGGTCGGGACATCGGTCGGACAGCCCCAGCATTTT.

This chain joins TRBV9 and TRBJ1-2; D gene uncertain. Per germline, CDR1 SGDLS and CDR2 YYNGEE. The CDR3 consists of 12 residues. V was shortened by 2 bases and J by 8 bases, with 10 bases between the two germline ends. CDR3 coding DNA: TGTGCCAGCAGCGTCCAAGGGAGGGGCTACACCTTC. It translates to CASSVQGRGYTF.

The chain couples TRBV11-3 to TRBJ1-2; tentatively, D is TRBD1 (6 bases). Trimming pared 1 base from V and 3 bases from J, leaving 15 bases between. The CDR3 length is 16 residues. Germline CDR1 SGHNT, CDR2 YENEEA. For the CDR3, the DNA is TGTGCCAGCAGCTTAGGGTACGGACAGTGGGACTATGGCTACACCTTC. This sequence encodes CASSLGYGQWDYGYTF.

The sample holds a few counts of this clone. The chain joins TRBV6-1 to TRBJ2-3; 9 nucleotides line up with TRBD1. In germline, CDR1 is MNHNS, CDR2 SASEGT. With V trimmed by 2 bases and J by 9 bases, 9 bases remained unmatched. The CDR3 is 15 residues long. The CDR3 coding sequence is TGTGCCAGCAGTGAACCGACAGGGGGTGGTCAGACGCAGTATTTT. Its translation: CASSEPTGGGQTQYF.

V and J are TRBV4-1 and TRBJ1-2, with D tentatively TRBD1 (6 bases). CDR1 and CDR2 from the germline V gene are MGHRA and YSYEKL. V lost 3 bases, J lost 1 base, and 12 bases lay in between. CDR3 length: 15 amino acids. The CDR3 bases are TGCGCCAGCAGCCAGCAGGACAGCCTTAACTATGGCTACACCTTC. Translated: CASSQQDSLNYGYTF.

The CDR3 bases are TGTGCCAGCATTACTACGGGGGGCGTTCTGTCACAGCTGTTTTTT. It is translated as CASITTGGVLSQLFF. This chain joins TRBV6-1 and TRBJ2-2; D may be TRBD2 (7 bases). The V and J ends lost 7 bases and 12 bases respectively, with 24 bases between them. The CDR3 is 15 residues long. The V gene's germline CDR1 is MNHNS and CDR2 SASEGT.

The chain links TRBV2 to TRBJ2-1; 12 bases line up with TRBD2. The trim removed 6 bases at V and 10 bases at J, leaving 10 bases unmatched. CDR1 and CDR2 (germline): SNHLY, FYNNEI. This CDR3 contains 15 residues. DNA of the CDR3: TGTGCCAGCAGGCTACCTAGCGGGGGGGCCGGGGAGCAGTTCTTC. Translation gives CASRLPSGGAGEQFF.

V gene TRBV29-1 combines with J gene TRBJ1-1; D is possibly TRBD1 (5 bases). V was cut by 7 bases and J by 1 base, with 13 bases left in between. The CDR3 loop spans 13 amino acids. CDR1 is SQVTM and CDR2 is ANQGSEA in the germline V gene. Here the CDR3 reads CSARVGQNTEAFF. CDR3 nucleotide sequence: TGCAGCGCGCGCGTCGGACAGAACACTGAAGCTTTCTTT.

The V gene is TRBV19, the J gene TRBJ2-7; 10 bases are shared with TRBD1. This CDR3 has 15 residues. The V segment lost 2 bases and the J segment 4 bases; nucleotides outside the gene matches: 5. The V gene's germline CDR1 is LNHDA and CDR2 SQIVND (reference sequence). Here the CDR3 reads CASSITGTGEYEQYF. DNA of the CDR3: TGTGCCAGTAGTATAACCGGGACAGGGGAGTACGAGCAGTACTTC.

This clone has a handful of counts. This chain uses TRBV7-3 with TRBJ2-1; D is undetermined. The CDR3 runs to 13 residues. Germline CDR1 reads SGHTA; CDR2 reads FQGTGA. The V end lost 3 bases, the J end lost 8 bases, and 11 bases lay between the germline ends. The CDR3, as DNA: TGTGCCAGCAGCTTGTCCCGTGTCGATGAGCAGTTCTTC. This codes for CASSLSRVDEQFF.

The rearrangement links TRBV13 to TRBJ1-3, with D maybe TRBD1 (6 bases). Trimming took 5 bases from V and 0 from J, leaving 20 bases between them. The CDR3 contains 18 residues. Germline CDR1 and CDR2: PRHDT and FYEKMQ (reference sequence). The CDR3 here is CASSPDDRRNSSGNTIYF. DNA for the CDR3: TGTGCCAGCAGCCCAGATGACAGGAGGAACAGCTCTGGAAACACCATATATTTT.

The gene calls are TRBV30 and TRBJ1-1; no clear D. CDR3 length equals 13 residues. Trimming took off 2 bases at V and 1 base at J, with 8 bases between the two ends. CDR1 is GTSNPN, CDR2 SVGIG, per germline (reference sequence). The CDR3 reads CAWSFGWNTEAFF. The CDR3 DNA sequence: TGTGCCTGGAGTTTCGGGTGGAACACTGAAGCTTTCTTT.

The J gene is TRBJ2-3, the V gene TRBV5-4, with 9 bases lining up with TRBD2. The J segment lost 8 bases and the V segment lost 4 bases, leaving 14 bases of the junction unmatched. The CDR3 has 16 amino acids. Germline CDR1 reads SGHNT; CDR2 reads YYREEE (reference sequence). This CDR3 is CASSPRGGGASATQYF. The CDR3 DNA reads TGTGCCAGCAGCCCGAGGGGCGGGGGGGCATCCGCTACGCAGTATTTT.

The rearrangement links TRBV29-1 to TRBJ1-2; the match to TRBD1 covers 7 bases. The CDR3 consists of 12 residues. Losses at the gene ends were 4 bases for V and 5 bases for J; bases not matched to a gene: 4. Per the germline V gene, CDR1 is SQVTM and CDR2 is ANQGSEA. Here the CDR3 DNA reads TGCAGCGTTGGCACAGGGGTTTATGGCTACACCTTC. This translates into CSVGTGVYGYTF.

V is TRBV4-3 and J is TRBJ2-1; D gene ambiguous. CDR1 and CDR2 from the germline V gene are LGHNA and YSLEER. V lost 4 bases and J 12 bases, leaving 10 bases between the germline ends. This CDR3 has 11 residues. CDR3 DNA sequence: TGCGCCAGCAGCCGAGGTAGCTGGCAGTTCTTC. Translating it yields CASSRGSWQFF.

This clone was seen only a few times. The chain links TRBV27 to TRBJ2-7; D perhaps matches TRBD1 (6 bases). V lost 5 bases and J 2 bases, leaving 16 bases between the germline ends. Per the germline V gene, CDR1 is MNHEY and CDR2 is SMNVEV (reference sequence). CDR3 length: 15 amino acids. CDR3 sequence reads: CASSAQQGLTYEQYF. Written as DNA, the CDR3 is TGTGCCAGCAGTGCCCAACAGGGCCTGACCTACGAGCAGTACTTC.

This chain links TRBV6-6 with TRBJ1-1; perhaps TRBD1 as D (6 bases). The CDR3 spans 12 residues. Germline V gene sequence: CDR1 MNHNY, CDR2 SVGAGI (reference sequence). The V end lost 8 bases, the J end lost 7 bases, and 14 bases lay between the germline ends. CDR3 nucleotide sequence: TGTGCCAGCGGGGTGAAAGGGGGTGAAGCTTTCTTT. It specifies CASGVKGGEAFF.

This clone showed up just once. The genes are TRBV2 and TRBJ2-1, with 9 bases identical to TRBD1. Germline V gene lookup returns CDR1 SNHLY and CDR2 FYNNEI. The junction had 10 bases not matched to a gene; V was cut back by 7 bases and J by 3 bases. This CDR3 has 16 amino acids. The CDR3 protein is CASTVQPGQGYNEQFF. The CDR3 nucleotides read TGTGCCAGCACCGTACAACCGGGACAGGGCTACAATGAGCAGTTCTTC.

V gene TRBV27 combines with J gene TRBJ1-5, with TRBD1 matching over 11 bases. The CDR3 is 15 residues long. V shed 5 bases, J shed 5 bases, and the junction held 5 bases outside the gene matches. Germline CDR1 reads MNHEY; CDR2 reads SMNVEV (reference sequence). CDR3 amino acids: CASSAGQGEDQPQHF. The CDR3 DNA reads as TGTGCCAGCAGTGCGGGACAGGGGGAAGATCAGCCCCAGCATTTT.

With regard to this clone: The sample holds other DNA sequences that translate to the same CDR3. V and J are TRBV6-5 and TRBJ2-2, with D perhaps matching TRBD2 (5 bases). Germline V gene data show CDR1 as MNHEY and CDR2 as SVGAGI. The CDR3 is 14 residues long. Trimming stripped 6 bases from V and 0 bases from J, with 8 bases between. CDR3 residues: CASRFGANTGELFF. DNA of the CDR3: TGTGCCAGCAGGTTCGGGGCGAACACCGGGGAGCTGTTTTTT.

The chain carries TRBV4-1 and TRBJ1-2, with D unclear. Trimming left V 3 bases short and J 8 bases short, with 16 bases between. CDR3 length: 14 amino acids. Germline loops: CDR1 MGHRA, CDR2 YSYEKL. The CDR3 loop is CASSQPGSPVGYTF. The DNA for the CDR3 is TGCGCCAGCAGCCAGCCCGGGTCTCCAGTGGGCTACACCTTC.

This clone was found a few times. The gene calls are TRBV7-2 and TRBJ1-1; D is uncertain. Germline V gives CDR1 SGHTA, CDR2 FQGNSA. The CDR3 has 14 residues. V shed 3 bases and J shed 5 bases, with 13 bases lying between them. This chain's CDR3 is CASSFDLVKTEAFF. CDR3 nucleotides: TGTGCCAGCAGCTTTGACTTAGTTAAGACTGAAGCTTTCTTT. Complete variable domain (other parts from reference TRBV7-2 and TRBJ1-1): GAGVSQSPSNKVTEKGKDVELRCDPISGHTALYWYRQSLGQGLEFLIYFQGNSAPDKSGLPSDRFSAERTGGSVSTLTIQRTQQEDSAVYLCASSFDLVKTEAFFGQGTRLTVV.

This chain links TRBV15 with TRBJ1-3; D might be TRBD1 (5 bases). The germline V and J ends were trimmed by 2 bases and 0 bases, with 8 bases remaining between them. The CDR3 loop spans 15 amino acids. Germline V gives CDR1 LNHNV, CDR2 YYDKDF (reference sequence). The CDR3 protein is CATSRSGNSGNTIYF. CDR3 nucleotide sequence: TGTGCCACCAGCAGATCAGGGAACTCTGGAAACACCATATATTTT.

For the CDR3, the DNA is TGTGCCAGCAGTGAGCAATCCGGGGTAGGTGGCTACACCTTC. Protein product: CASSEQSGVGGYTF. The V gene is TRBV6-6, the J gene TRBJ1-2; D uncertain. V gave up 5 bases and J gave up 7 bases, with 17 bases separating them. CDR1 is MNHNY, CDR2 SVGAGI, per germline (reference sequence). The CDR3 loop spans 14 amino acids.